Below, one T cell receptor (beta chain) is given with its context. The antigen is undetermined. Regarding time point: week 5, during vaccination. A 20-mer mutant IDH1 peptide at 300 ug was injected subcutaneously with topical imiquimod. The sample originates from a study of a mutant IDH1 vaccine in newly diagnosed glioma. Background on the study: Treatment recipients were about 62% male and around 40% female, and their mean age was around 40 years.

This CDR3 region has 14 residues. Per germline, CDR1 SGDLS and CDR2 YYNGEE. Trimming removed 2 bases from V and 2 bases from J; junction bases left unmatched: 4. This table comes from immunoSEQ multiplex PCR, and its TCRdb copy is limited to in-frame clones, with some not included. Of 75,000 to 85,000 clones in the sample, 91% are singletons; the top ten hold roughly 0.5%. The gene calls are TRBV9 and TRBJ2-7; 7 nucleotides agree with TRBD1. The TCR sequence derives from a woman between 50 and 59 years old with glioma. Sequencing was performed on PBMCs, taken from a glioma patient whose treatment included an IDH1 peptide vaccine. The CDR3 DNA sequence: TGTGCCAGCAGCGTCACCGGGACAGCCTACGAGCAGTACTTC. Its protein product is CASSVTGTAYEQYF.